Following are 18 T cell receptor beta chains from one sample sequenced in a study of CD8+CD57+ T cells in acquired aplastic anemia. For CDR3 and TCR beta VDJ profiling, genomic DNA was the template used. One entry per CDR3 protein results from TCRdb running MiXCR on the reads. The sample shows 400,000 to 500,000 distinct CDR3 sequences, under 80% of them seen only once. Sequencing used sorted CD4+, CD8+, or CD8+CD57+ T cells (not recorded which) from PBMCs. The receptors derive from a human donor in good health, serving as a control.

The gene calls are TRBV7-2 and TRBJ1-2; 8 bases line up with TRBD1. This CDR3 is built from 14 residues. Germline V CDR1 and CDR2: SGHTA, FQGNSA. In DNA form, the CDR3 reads TGTGGCGTTATCCTGGGGACAGGAGACGATGGCTACACCTTC. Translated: CGVILGTGDDGYTF.

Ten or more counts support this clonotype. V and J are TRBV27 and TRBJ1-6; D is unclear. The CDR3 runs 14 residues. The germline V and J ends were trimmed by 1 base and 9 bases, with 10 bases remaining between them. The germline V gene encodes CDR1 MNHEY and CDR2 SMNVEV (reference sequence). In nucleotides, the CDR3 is TGTGCCAGCAGTTTATACTTCTCAAGTTCACCCCTCCACTTT. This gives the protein CASSLYFSSSPLHF.

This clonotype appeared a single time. The CDR3 DNA follows: TGTGCCAGCAGCCCTACCTCCATTGGGCGGGAATATGGCTACACCTTC. It yields the protein CASSPTSIGREYGYTF. The rearrangement links TRBV7-9 to TRBJ1-2; D remains ambiguous. V was cut by 5 bases and J by 5 bases, with 21 bases left in between. Germline CDR1 reads SEHNR; CDR2 reads FQNEAQ (reference sequence). This CDR3 has 16 amino acids. The whole variable domain, filled in from reference TRBV7-9 and TRBJ1-2, reads DTGVSQNPRHKITKRGQNVTFRCDPISEHNRLYWYRQTLGQGPEFLTYFQNEAQLEKSRLLSDRFSAERPKGSFSTLEIQRTEQGDSAMYLCASSPTSIGREYGYTFGSGTRLTVV.

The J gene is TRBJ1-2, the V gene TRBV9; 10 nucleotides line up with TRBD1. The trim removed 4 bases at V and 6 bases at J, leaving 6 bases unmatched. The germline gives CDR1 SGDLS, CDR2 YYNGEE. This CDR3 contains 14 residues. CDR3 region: CASSPTTGGNGYTF. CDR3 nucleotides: TGTGCCAGCAGCCCAACGACAGGGGGCAATGGCTACACCTTC.

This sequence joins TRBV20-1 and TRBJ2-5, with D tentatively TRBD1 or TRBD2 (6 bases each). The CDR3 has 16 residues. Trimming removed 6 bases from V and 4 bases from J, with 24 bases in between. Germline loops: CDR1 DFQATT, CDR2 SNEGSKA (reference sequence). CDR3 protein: CSAPEGGTGNRETQYF. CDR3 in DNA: TGCAGTGCACCGGAGGGGGGAACAGGTAACCGAGAGACCCAGTACTTC.

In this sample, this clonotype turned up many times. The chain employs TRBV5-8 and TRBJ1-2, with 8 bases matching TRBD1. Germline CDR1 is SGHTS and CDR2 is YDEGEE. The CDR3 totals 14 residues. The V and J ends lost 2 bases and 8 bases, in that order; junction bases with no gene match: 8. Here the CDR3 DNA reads TGTGCCAGCAGCTTAGACAGGGGAGGAAGAGGCTACACCTTC. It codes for CASSLDRGGRGYTF.

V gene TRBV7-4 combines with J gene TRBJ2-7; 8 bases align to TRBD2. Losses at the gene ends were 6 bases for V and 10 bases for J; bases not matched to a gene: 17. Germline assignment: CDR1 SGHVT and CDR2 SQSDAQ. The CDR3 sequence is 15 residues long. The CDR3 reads CASSAAGGNSYHQYF. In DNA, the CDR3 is TGTGCCAGCAGTGCTGCGGGGGGAAATTCATACCACCAGTACTTC.

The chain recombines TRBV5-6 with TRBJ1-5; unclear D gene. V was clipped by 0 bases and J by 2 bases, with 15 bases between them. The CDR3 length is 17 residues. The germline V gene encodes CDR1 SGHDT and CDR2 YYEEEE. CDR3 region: CASSLAKEARGNQPQHF. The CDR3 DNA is TGTGCCAGCAGCTTGGCCAAGGAGGCAAGGGGCAATCAGCCCCAGCATTTT.

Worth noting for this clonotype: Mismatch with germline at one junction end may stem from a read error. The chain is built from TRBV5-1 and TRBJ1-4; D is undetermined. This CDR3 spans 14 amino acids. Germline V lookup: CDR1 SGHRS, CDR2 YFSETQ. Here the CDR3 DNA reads TGTGCCAGCAGCAGAGGCCAGAACAATTCAAAACTGTTTTTT. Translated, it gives CASSRGQNNSKLFF.

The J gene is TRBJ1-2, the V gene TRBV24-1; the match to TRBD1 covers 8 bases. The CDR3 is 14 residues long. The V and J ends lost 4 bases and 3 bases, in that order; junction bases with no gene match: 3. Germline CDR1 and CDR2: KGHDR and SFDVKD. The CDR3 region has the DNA TGTGCCACCAGTGACCGGGACAGGTACTATGGCTACACCTTC. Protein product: CATSDRDRYYGYTF.

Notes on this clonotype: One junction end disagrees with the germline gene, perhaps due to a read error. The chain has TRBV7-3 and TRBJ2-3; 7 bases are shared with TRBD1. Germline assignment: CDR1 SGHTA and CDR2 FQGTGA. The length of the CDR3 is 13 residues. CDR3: CASSDRVTATQYF. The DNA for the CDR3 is TGTGCCAGCAGCGACAGGGTGACAGCTACGCAGTATTTT.

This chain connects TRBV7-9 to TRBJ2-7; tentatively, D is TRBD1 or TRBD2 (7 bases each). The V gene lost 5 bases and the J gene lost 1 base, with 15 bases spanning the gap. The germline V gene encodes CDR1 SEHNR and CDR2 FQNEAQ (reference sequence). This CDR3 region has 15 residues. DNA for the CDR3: TGTGCCAGCAGCCAAGAGCGGGACAGTTCCTACGAGCAGTACTTC. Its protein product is CASSQERDSSYEQYF.

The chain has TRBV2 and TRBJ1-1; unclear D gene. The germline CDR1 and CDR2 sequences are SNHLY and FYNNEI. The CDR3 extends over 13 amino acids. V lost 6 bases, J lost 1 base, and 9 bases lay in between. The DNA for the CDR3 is TGTGCCAGCAGAGTCCGCCCGAACACTGAAGCTTTCTTT. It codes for CASRVRPNTEAFF.

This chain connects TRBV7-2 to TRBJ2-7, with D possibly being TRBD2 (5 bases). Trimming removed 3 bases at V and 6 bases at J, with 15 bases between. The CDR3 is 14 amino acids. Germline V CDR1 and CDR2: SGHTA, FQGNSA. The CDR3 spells CASSFSAGHCEQYF. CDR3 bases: TGTGCCAGCAGCTTCAGCGCGGGCCACTGCGAGCAGTACTTC.

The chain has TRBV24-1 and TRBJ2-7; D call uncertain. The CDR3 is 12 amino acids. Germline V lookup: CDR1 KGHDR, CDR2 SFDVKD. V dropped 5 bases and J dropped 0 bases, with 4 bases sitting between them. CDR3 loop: CATSVVSYEQYF. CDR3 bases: TGTGCCACCAGTGTGGTCTCCTACGAGCAGTACTTC.

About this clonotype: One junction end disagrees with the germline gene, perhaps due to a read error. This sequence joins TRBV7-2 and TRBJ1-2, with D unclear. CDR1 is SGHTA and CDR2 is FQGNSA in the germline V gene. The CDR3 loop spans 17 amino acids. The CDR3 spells CASSLGVAGYPNYGYTF. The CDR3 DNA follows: TGTGCCAGCAGTTTAGGAGTAGCGGGGTATCCGAACTATGGCTACACCTTC.

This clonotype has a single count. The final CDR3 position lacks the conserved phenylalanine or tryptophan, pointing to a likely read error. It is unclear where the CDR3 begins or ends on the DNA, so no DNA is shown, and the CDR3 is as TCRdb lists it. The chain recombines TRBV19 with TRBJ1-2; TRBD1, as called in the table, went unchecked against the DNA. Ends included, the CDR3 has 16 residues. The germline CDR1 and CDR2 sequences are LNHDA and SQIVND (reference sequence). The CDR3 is CASSISGEENLYVDSV.

DNA of the CDR3: TGCGCCAGCAGTGGAGGGGGGGGCTCCGAGACCCAGTACTTC. Protein product: CASSGGGGSETQYF. The chain carries TRBV10-1 and TRBJ2-5; perhaps TRBD2 as D (7 bases). Germline V lookup: CDR1 WNHNN, CDR2 SYGVQD (reference sequence). Between the trimmed V and J ends, which lost 4 bases and 5 bases, there was a span of 14 bases. This CDR3 contains 14 residues.